This is a list of T cell receptor beta chains from one sample in a study of post-analysis software for immune sequencing data. Each CDR3 protein is one row after TCRdb ran MiXCR on the PCR reads. The sample includes approximately 730,000 distinct CDR3 sequences, roughly 27% of them seen just once. Sample: blood. Every receptor here comes from a girl between 5 and 17 years old with multiple sclerosis. CDR3s include the opening cysteine and the closing phenylalanine or tryptophan. Each record gives: D gene, J gene, V gene, clone size, CDR3 DNA, CDR3 protein. A D gene is named only where the DNA matches it firmly. A row's size may be missing; if present it is once, few, many or a size class.

D gene: TRBD2; J gene: TRBJ2-5; V gene: TRBV14; clone size: few; CDR3 DNA: TGTGCCAGCAGCCAAGAAAGCACTAGCGGGGTTCGAGAGACCCAGTACTTC; CDR3 protein: CASSQESTSGVRETQYF
D gene: TRBD2; J gene: TRBJ2-3; V gene: TRBV9; clone size: few; CDR3 DNA: TGTGCCAGCAGCGTAGGCCCTAGCGGGAGAAGCACAGATACGCAGTATTTT; CDR3 protein: CASSVGPSGRSTDTQYF
D gene: -; J gene: TRBJ2-7; V gene: TRBV9; clone size: few; CDR3 DNA: TGTGCCAGCAGCGCGTCTCTAACGGGGGCGACCGAGCAGTACTTC; CDR3 protein: CASSASLTGATEQYF
D gene: TRBD1; J gene: TRBJ2-6; V gene: TRBV14; clone size: -; CDR3 DNA: TGTGCCAGCAGCCACGGACAGGGCCTATCTGGGGCCAACGTCCTGACTTTC; CDR3 protein: CASSHGQGLSGANVLTF
D gene: TRBD2; J gene: TRBJ2-1; V gene: TRBV6-2/TRBV6-3; clone size: once; CDR3 DNA: TGTGCCAGCAGTCCGCGGGAGCGCGGGCCCTACAATGAGCAGTTCTTC; CDR3 protein: CASSPRERGPYNEQFF
D gene: TRBD1; J gene: TRBJ2-3; V gene: TRBV20-1; clone size: few; CDR3 DNA: TGCAGTGCTAGGCGTTGGGTAACGGCGGACAGGAGGACAGATACGCAGTATTTT; CDR3 protein: CSARRWVTADRRTDTQYF
D gene: -; J gene: TRBJ2-5; V gene: TRBV7-2; clone size: many; CDR3 DNA: TGTGCCAGCAGCTTAGGGGGGGTCCAAGAGACCCAGTACTTC; CDR3 protein: CASSLGGVQETQYF
D gene: -; J gene: TRBJ2-7; V gene: TRBV7-8; clone size: -; CDR3 DNA: TGTGCCAGCAGCTTAGGACAGGTGGACTACGAGCAGTACTTC; CDR3 protein: CASSLGQVDYEQYF
D gene: TRBD2; J gene: TRBJ2-5; V gene: TRBV7-2; clone size: -; CDR3 DNA: TGTGCCAGCAGCCCCCCGGGACTAGCCCAGTACTTC; CDR3 protein: CASSPPGLAQYF
D gene: -; J gene: TRBJ1-4; V gene: TRBV6-1; clone size: once; CDR3 DNA: TGTGCCAGCAGTGTCTCTATGATTGAGGGAAAACTGTTTTTT; CDR3 protein: CASSVSMIEGKLFF
D gene: TRBD1; J gene: TRBJ1-2; V gene: TRBV29-1; clone size: few; CDR3 DNA: TGCAGCCACTTGACAGGGGGCGCGGATGGCTACACCTTC; CDR3 protein: CSHLTGGADGYTF
D gene: TRBD2; J gene: TRBJ2-3; V gene: TRBV3-1; clone size: few; CDR3 DNA: TGTGCCAGCAGCCGACGCGGGACTAGCGGCCCCACAGATACGCAGTATTTT; CDR3 protein: CASSRRGTSGPTDTQYF
D gene: -; J gene: TRBJ2-5; V gene: TRBV20-1; clone size: -; CDR3 DNA: TGCAGTGCTAGAGTTGGATGGGAAGAGACCCAGTACTTC; CDR3 protein: CSARVGWEETQYF
D gene: -; J gene: TRBJ2-1; V gene: TRBV7-3; clone size: -; CDR3 DNA: TGTGCCAGCAGCCTTGGACTCCCCTCCTACAATGAGCAGTTCTTC; CDR3 protein: CASSLGLPSYNEQFF
D gene: -; J gene: TRBJ2-7; V gene: TRBV7-2; clone size: -; CDR3 DNA: TGTGCCAGCAGCATCGGGCCTACGGGAAGGCGGTCCTACGAGCAGTACTTC; CDR3 protein: CASSIGPTGRRSYEQYF
D gene: TRBD1; J gene: TRBJ1-2; V gene: TRBV7-2; clone size: few; CDR3 DNA: TGTGCCAGCAGCCTAGGACAGGGGGCAGGGACTAACTATGGCTACACCTTC; CDR3 protein: CASSLGQGAGTNYGYTF
D gene: -; J gene: TRBJ1-2; V gene: TRBV7-8; clone size: few; CDR3 DNA: TGTGCCAGCAGCCCCCAAATTGGGTCAGGGGTCGATGGCTACACCTTC; CDR3 protein: CASSPQIGSGVDGYTF
D gene: -; J gene: TRBJ2-6; V gene: TRBV5-1; clone size: -; CDR3 DNA: TGCGCCAGCAGCTTAGACACGACCTCTGGGGCCAACGTCCTGACTTTC; CDR3 protein: CASSLDTTSGANVLTF
D gene: -; J gene: TRBJ2-1; V gene: TRBV5-1; clone size: -; CDR3 DNA: TGCGCCAGCAGCTTCGGGACGCCCTCCTACAATGAGCAGTTCTTC; CDR3 protein: CASSFGTPSYNEQFF
D gene: TRBD1; J gene: TRBJ2-5; V gene: TRBV20-1; clone size: many; CDR3 DNA: TGCAGTGCACAGAGGCTGACAGGGGGGGAGACCCAGTACTTC; CDR3 protein: CSAQRLTGGETQYF
D gene: -; J gene: TRBJ1-4; V gene: TRBV10-3; clone size: few; CDR3 DNA: TGTGCCATCAGTGTGAACAGCCCTACAACTAATGAAAAACTGTTTTTT; CDR3 protein: CAISVNSPTTNEKLFF
D gene: TRBD2; J gene: TRBJ2-1; V gene: TRBV20-1; clone size: -; CDR3 DNA: TGCAGTGCTAGCTCCTTTCCAGCCATTGGGGGACTAGCTTTTCTAGGCGGCGATGAGCAGTTCTTC; CDR3 protein: CSASSFPAIGGLAFLGGDEQFF
D gene: TRBD2; J gene: TRBJ2-7; V gene: TRBV18; clone size: few; CDR3 DNA: TGTGCCAGCTCACGCCCTAGCGGGACCTCCTACGAGCAGTACTTC; CDR3 protein: CASSRPSGTSYEQYF
D gene: -; J gene: TRBJ2-1; V gene: TRBV4-3; clone size: few; CDR3 DNA: TGCGCCAGCAGCCAACACCCGAGAAATGAGCAGTTCTTC; CDR3 protein: CASSQHPRNEQFF
D gene: TRBD1; J gene: TRBJ1-1; V gene: TRBV20-1; clone size: few; CDR3 DNA: TGCAGTGCGAGATGGACAGGGACTAATGAAGCTTTCTTT; CDR3 protein: CSARWTGTNEAFF
D gene: TRBD2; J gene: TRBJ2-1; V gene: TRBV7-2; clone size: -; CDR3 DNA: TGTGCCAGCAGCACCTCTTTTTGGGTCACTAGCGGGAGGGCTGAAAATGAGCAGTTCTTC; CDR3 protein: CASSTSFWVTSGRAENEQFF
D gene: -; J gene: TRBJ2-3; V gene: TRBV15; clone size: -; CDR3 DNA: TGTGCCACCAGTAGAAGGACTTCGGGCACAGATACGCAGTATTTT; CDR3 protein: CATSRRTSGTDTQYF
D gene: -; J gene: TRBJ1-4; V gene: TRBV28; clone size: -; CDR3 DNA: TGTGCCAGCAGTTTACGCTGGAGGGGCTGGGAAAAACTGTTTTTT; CDR3 protein: CASSLRWRGWEKLFF
D gene: -; J gene: TRBJ1-1; V gene: TRBV7-2; clone size: -; CDR3 DNA: TGTGCCAGCAGCCAAGACAGGTCGAACACTGAAGCTTTCTTT; CDR3 protein: CASSQDRSNTEAFF
D gene: TRBD2; J gene: TRBJ2-1; V gene: TRBV7-2; clone size: -; CDR3 DNA: TGTGCCAGCAGGGTTAGCGGGAAGGCCAACAATGAGCAGTTCTTC; CDR3 protein: CASRVSGKANNEQFF
D gene: TRBD1; J gene: TRBJ2-1; V gene: TRBV7-9; clone size: few; CDR3 DNA: TGTGCCAGCAGGAGGGACAGCGAGTACAATGAGCAGTTCTTC; CDR3 protein: CASRRDSEYNEQFF
D gene: -; J gene: TRBJ2-1; V gene: TRBV10-3; clone size: -; CDR3 DNA: TGTGCCATCTTAGTCCCTCCCAATGAGCAGTTCTTC; CDR3 protein: CAILVPPNEQFF
D gene: TRBD1; J gene: TRBJ1-5; V gene: TRBV2; clone size: -; CDR3 DNA: TGTGCCAGCAACTACCAGGGGGATCAGCCCCAGCATTTT; CDR3 protein: CASNYQGDQPQHF
D gene: -; J gene: TRBJ2-5; V gene: TRBV7-9; clone size: once; CDR3 DNA: TGTTCCAGCAGTCTAAGGAACGGGTTAGAGACCCAGTACTTC; CDR3 protein: CSSSLRNGLETQYF
D gene: -; J gene: TRBJ1-5; V gene: TRBV19; clone size: few; CDR3 DNA: TGTGCCAGTAGTATAGGAGCGGGGTTCTCTGGGAATCAGCCCCAGCATTTT; CDR3 protein: CASSIGAGFSGNQPQHF
D gene: TRBD1; J gene: TRBJ1-2; V gene: TRBV6-5; clone size: few; CDR3 DNA: TGTGCCAGCAGCATCGGGACAGTTGGTGGCTACACCTTC; CDR3 protein: CASSIGTVGGYTF
D gene: -; J gene: TRBJ1-5; V gene: TRBV20-1; clone size: few; CDR3 DNA: TGCAGTGCCCAAATGGGGGAGAGGGGCCAGCCCCAGCATTTT; CDR3 protein: CSAQMGERGQPQHF
D gene: -; J gene: TRBJ2-5; V gene: TRBV3-1; clone size: -; CDR3 DNA: TGTGCCAGCAGCCAAGGCGTAGCGAAAGAGACCCAGTACTTC; CDR3 protein: CASSQGVAKETQYF
D gene: TRBD2; J gene: TRBJ2-5; V gene: TRBV20-1; clone size: many; CDR3 DNA: TGCAGTGCTAGTGGGCCCCCGACTAGCCACCAAGAGACCCAGTACTTC; CDR3 protein: CSASGPPTSHQETQYF
D gene: TRBD2; J gene: TRBJ2-1; V gene: TRBV20-1; clone size: few; CDR3 DNA: TGCAGCCCGGCGGGTAGTATAGCGGGAGCGGTCCACAATGAGCAGTTCTTC; CDR3 protein: CSPAGSIAGAVHNEQFF
D gene: -; J gene: TRBJ2-7; V gene: TRBV21-1; clone size: -; CDR3 DNA: TGTGCCAGCAGCCTCCGACGGCACAGGGAGGACGAGCAGTACTTC; CDR3 protein: CASSLRRHREDEQYF
D gene: TRBD1; J gene: TRBJ2-7; V gene: TRBV20-1; clone size: -; CDR3 DNA: TGCAGTGCTAGATCGGCGACAGGGTCCTACGAGCAGTACTTC; CDR3 protein: CSARSATGSYEQYF